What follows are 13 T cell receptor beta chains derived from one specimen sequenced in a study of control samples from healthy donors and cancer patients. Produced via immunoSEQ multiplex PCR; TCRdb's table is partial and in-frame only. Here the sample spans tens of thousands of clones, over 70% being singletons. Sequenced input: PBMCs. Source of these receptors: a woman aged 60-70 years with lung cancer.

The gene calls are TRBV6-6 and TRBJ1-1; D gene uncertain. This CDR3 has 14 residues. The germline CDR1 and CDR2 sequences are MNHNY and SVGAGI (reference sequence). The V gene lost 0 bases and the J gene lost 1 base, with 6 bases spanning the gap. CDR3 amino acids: CASSYSAANTEAFF. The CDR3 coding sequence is TGTGCCAGCAGTTACTCAGCGGCGAACACTGAAGCTTTCTTT.

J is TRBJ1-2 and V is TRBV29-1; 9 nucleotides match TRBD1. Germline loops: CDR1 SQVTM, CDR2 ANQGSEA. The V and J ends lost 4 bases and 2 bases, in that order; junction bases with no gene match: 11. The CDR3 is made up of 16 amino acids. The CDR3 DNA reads TGCAGCGTTGCCCAGGGGGACAGGGCCCCGAACTATGGCTACACCTTC. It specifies CSVAQGDRAPNYGYTF.

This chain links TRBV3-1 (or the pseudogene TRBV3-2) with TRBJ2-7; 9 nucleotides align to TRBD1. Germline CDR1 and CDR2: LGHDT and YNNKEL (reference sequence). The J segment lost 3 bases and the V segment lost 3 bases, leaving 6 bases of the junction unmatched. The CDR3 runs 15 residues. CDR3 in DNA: TGTGCCAGCAGCCATAATCCGGGACAGGGCTACGAGCAGTACTTC. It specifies CASSHNPGQGYEQYF.

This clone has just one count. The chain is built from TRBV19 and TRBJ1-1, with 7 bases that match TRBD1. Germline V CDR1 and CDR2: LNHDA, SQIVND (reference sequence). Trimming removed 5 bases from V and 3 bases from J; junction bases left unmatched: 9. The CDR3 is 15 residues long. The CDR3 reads CASSYRQGGDTEAFF. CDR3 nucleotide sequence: TGTGCCAGTAGTTACCGACAGGGTGGGGACACTGAAGCTTTCTTT. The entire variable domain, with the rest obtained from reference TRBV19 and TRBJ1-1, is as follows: DGGITQSPKYLFRKEGQNVTLSCEQNLNHDAMYWYRQDPGQGLRLIYYSQIVNDFQKGDIAEGYSVSREKKESFPLTVTSAQKNPTAFYLCASSYRQGGDTEAFFGQGTRLTVV.

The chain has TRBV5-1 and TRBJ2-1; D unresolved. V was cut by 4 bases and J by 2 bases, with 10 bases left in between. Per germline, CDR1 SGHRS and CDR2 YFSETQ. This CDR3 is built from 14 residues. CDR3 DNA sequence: TGCGCCAGCAGCCTGGAAGGACCCTACAATGAGCAGTTCTTC. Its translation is CASSLEGPYNEQFF.

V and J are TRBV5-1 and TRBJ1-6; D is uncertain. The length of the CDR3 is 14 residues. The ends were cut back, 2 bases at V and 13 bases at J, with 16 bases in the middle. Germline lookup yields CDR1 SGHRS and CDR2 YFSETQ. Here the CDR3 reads CASSLGSIKAPLHF. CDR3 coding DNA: TGCGCCAGCAGCTTAGGGTCTATCAAGGCTCCCCTCCACTTT.

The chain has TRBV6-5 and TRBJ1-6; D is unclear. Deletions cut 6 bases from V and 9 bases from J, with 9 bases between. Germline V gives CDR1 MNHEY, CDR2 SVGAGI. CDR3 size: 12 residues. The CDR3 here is CASSPVGSPLHF. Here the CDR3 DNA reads TGTGCCAGCAGCCCCGTTGGTTCACCCCTCCACTTT.

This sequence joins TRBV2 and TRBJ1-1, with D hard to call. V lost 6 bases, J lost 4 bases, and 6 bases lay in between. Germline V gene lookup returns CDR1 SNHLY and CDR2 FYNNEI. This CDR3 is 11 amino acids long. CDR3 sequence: CASRAGTEAFF. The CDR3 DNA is TGTGCCAGCAGGGCCGGCACTGAAGCTTTCTTT. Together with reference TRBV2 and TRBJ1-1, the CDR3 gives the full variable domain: EPEVTQTPSHQVTQMGQEVILRCVPISNHLYFYWYRQILGQKVEFLVSFYNNEISEKSEIFDDQFSVERPDGSNFTLKIRSTKLEDSAMYFCASRAGTEAFFGQGTRLTVV.

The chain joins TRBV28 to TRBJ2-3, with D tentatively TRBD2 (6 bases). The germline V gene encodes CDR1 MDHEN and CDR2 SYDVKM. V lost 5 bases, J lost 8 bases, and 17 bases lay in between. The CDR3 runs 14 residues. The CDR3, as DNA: TGTGCCAGCAGTGGGGGGACCGAACCAGGTACGCAGTATTTT. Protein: CASSGGTEPGTQYF.

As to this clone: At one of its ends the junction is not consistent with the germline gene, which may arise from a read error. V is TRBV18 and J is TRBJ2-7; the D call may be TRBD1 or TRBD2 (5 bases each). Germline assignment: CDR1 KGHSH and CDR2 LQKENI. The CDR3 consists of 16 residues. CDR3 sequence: CASSPLVSTGTHERYF. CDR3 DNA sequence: TGTGCCAGCTCACCATTAGTTTCGACCGGGACCCACGAGCGGTACTTC.

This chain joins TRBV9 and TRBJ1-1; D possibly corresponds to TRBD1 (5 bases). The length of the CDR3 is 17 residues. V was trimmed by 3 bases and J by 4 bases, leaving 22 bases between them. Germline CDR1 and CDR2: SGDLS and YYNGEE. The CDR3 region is CASSARRAEGKATEAFF. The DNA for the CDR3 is TGTGCCAGCAGCGCAAGAAGGGCCGAGGGGAAGGCCACTGAAGCTTTCTTT.

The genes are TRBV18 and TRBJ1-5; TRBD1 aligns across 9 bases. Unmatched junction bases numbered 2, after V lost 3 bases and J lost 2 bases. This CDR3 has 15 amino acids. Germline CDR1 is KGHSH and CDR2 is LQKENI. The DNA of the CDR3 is TGTGCCAGCTCACCGGGACAGGGCGGCAATCAGCCCCAGCATTTT. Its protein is CASSPGQGGNQPQHF.

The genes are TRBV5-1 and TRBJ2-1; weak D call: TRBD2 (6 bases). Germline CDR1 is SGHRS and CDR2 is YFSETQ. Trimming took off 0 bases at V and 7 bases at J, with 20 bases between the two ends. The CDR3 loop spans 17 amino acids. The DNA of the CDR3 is TGCGCCAGCAGCTTGGCAGGGACTTCGACCTGGAGGAATGAGCAGTTCTTC. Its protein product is CASSLAGTSTWRNEQFF.